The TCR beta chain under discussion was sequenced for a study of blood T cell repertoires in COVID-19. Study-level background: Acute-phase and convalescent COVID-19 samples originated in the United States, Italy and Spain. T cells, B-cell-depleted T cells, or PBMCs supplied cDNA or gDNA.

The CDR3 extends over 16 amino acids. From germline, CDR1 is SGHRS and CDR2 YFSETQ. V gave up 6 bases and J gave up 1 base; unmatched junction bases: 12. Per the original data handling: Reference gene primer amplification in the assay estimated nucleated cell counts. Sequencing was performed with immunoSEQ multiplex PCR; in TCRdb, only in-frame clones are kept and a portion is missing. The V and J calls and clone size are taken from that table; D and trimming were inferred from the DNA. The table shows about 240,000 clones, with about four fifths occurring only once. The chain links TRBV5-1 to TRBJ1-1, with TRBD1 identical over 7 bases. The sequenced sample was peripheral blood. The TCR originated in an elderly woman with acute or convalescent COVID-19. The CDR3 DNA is TGCGCCAGCATCCCCCAGCCAGGACAGGCGAACACTGAAGCTTTCTTT. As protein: CASIPQPGQANTEAFF. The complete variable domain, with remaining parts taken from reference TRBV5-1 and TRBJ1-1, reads KAGVTQTPRYLIKTRGQQVTLSCSPISGHRSVSWYQQTPGQGLQFLFEYFSETQRNKGNFPGRFSGRQFSNSRSEMNVSTLELGDSALYLCASIPQPGQANTEAFFGQGTRLTVV.